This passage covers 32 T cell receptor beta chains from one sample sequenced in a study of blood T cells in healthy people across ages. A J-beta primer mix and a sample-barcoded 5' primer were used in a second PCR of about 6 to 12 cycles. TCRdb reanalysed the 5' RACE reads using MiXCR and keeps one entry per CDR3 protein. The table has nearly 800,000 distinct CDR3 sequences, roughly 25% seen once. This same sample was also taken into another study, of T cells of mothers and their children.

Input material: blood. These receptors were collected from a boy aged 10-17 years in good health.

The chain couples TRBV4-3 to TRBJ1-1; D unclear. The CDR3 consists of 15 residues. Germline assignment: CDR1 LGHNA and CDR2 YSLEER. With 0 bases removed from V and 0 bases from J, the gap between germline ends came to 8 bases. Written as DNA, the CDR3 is TGCGCCAGCAGCCAAGATCGACTTTTGAACACTGAAGCTTTCTTT. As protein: CASSQDRLLNTEAFF.

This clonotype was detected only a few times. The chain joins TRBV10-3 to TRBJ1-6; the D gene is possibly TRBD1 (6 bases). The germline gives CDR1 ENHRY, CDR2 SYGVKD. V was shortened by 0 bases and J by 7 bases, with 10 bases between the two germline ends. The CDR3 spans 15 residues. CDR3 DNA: TGTGCCATCAGTGAGTCCGGGGGGCAGAATTCACCCCTCCACTTT. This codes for CAISESGGQNSPLHF.

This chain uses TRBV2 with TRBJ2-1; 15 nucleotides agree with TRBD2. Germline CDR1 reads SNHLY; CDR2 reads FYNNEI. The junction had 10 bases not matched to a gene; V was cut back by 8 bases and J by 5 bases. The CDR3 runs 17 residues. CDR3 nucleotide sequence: TGTGCCAGCGGTCCGCCGGGACTAGCGGGAGGAAACAATGAGCAGTTCTTC. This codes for CASGPPGLAGGNNEQFF.

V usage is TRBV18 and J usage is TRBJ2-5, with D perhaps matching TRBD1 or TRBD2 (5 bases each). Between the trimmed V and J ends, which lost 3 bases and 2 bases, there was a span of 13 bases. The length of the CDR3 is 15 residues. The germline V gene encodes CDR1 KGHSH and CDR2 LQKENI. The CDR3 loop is CASSPGVVGQETQYF. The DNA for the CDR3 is TGTGCCAGCTCACCGGGGGTGGTCGGACAAGAGACCCAGTACTTC.

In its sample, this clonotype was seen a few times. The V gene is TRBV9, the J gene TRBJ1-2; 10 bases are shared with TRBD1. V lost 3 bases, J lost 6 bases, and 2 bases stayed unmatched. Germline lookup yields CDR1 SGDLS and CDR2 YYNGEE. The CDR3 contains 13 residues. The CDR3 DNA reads TGTGCCAGCAGCGGACAGGGGGCGAATGGCTACACCTTC. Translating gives CASSGQGANGYTF.

The CDR3 nucleotides read TGCGCCAGCAGCCTAGAGGGACTGGAAGGGGATGAGCAGTTCTTC. Its translation is CASSLEGLEGDEQFF. The chain joins TRBV5-1 to TRBJ2-5; tentatively, D is TRBD2 (6 bases). The DNA end is a closer match to TRBJ2-1, so the J assignment may be wrong. Germline values: CDR1 SGHRS, CDR2 YFSETQ. The CDR3 totals 15 residues.

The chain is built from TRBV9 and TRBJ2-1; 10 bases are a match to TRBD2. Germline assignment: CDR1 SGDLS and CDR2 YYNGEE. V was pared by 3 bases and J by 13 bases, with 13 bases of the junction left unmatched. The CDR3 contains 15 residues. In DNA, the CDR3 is TGTGCCAGCAGCGCCAGCGGGGTGGAGCGGGGGGGACAGTTCTTC. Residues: CASSASGVERGGQFF.

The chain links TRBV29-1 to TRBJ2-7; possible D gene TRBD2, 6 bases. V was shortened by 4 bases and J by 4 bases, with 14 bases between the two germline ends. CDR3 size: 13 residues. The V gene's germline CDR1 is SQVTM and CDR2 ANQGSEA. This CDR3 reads CSVGSGGAYEQYF. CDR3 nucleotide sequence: TGCAGCGTTGGCTCTGGAGGGGCGTACGAGCAGTACTTC.

Here the CDR3 DNA reads TGTGCCACCAGTGATCTGGGACAGGGCGATGCAGATACGCAGTATTTT. Protein: CATSDLGQGDADTQYF. The chain carries TRBV24-1 and TRBJ2-3; TRBD1 agrees at 9 bases. Germline-derived CDR1 and CDR2 are KGHDR and SFDVKD. V was clipped by 3 bases and J by 4 bases; unmatched bases: 7. The CDR3 covers 16 residues.

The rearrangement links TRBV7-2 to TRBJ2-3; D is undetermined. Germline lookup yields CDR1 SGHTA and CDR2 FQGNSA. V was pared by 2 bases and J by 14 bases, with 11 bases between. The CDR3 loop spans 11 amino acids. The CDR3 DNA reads TGTGCCAGCAGCTTATCGAGCTGGACGTATTTT. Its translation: CASSLSSWTYF.

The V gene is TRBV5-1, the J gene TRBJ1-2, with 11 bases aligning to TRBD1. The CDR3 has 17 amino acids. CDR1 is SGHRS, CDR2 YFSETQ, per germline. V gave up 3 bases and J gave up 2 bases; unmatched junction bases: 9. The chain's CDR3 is CASSSGQGAGSNYGYTF. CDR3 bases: TGCGCCAGCAGCTCAGGACAGGGGGCCGGGTCCAACTATGGCTACACCTTC.

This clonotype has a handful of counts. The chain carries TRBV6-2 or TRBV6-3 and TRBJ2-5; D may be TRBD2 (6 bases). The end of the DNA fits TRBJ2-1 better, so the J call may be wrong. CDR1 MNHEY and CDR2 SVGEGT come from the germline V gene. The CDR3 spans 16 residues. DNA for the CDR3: TGTGCGTCTAAGGGACTTCGACCCCCCTCCTACAATGAGCAGTTCTTC. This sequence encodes CASKGLRPPSYNEQFF.

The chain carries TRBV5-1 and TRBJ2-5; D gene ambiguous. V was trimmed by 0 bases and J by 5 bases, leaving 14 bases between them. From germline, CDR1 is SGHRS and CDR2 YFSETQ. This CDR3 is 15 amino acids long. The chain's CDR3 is CASSLDPLEWETQYF. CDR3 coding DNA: TGCGCCAGCAGCTTGGACCCCCTCGAGTGGGAGACCCAGTACTTC.

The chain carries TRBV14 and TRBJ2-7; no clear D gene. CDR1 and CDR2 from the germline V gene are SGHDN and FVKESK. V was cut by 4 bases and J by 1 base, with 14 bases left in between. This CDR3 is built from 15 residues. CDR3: CASSPASGPSYEQYF. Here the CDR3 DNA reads TGTGCCAGCAGCCCTGCTAGTGGGCCGTCCTACGAGCAGTACTTC.

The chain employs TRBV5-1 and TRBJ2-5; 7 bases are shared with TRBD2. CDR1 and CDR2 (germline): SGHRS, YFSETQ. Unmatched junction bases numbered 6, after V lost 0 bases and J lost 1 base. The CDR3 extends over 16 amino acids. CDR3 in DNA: TGCGCCAGCAGCTTGGTGGCGGGAGTGCTCCAAGAGACCCAGTACTTC. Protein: CASSLVAGVLQETQYF. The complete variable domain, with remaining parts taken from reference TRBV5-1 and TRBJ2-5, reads KAGVTQTPRYLIKTRGQQVTLSCSPISGHRSVSWYQQTPGQGLQFLFEYFSETQRNKGNFPGRFSGRQFSNSRSEMNVSTLELGDSALYLCASSLVAGVLQETQYFGPGTRLLVL.

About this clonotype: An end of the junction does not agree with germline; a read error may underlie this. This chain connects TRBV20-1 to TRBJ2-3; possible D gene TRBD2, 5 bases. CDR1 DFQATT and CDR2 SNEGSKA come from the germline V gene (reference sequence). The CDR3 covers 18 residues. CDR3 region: CSARDLGGGRSSTDTQYF. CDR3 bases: TGCAGTGCTAGAGATCTCGGCGGCGGACGTTCTAGCACAGACACGCAGTATTTT.

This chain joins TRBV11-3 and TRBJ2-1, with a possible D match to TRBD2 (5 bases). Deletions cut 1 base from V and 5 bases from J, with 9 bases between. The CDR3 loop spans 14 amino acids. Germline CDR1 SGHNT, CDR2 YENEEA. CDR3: CASSLGLSNNEQFF. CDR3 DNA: TGTGCCAGCAGCTTAGGACTATCGAACAATGAGCAGTTCTTC.

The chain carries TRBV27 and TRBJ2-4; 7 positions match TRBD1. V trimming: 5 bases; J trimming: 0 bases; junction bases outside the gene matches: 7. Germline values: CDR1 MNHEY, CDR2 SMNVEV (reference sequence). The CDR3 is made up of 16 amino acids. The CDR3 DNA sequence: TGTGCCAGCAGTCTACAGGGGCCACTAGCCAAAAACATTCAGTACTTC. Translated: CASSLQGPLAKNIQYF.

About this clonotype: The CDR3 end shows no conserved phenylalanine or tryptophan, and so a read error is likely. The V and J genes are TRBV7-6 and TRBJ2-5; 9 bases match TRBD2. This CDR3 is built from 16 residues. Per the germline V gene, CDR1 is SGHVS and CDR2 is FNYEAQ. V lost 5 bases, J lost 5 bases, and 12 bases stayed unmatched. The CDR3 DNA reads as TGTGCCAGCAGCCCCCCGGGAGCGCGGGGGGGTGAGACCCAGTACCTC. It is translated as CASSPPGARGGETQYL.

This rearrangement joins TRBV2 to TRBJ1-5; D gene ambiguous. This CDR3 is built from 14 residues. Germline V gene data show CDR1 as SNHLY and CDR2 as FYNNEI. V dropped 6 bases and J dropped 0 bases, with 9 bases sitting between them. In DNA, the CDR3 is TGTGCCAGCAGGGAGATTTATAGCAATCAGCCCCAGCATTTT. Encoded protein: CASREIYSNQPQHF.

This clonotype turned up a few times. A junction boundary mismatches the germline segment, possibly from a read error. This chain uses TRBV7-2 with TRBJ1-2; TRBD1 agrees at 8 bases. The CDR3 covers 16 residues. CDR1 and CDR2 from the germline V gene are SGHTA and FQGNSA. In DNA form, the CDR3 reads TGTGCCAGCAGCCCCTACCGGACAGGGTGGGACTATGACTACACCTTC. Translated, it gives CASSPYRTGWDYDYTF.

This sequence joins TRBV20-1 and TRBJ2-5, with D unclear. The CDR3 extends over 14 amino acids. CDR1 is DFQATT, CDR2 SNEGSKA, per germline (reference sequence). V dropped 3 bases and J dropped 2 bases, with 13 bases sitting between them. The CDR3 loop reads CSASLERKQETQYF. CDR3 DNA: TGCAGTGCTAGTTTGGAGCGAAAACAAGAGACCCAGTACTTC.

As DNA, the CDR3 is TGCGCCAGCAGCTCGGGTCCGGGACAGGGTGAAGAGACCCAGTACTTC. Encoded protein: CASSSGPGQGEETQYF. This chain connects TRBV5-1 to TRBJ2-5; 9 nucleotides match TRBD1. V shed 3 bases, J shed 3 bases, and the junction held 9 bases outside the gene matches. This CDR3 is built from 16 residues. The germline CDR1 and CDR2 sequences are SGHRS and YFSETQ.

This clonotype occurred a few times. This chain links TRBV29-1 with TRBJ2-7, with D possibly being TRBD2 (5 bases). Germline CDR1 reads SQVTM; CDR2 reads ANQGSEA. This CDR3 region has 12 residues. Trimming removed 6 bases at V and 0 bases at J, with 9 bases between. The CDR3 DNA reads TGCAGCGTGCGACTAACCTCCTACGAGCAGTACTTC. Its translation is CSVRLTSYEQYF.

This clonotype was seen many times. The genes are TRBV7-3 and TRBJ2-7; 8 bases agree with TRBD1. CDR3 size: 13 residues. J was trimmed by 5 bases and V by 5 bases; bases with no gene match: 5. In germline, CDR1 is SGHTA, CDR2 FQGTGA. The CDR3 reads CASSLTGADEQYF. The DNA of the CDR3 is TGTGCCAGCAGCCTGACAGGGGCCGACGAGCAGTACTTC.

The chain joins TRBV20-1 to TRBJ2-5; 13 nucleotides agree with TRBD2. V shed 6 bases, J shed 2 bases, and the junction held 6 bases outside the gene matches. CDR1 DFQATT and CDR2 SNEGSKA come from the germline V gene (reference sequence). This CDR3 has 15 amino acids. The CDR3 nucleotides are TGCAGTGCCCTAGGACTAGCGGGAGATCAAGAGACCCAGTACTTC. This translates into CSALGLAGDQETQYF.

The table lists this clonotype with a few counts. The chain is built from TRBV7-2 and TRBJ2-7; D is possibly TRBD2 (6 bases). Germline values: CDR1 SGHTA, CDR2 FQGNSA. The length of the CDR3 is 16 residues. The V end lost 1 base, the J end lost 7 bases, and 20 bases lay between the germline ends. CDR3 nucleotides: TGTGCCAGCAGCTTAGGGCGGGGCCTCGGGTATGGGGAGCAGTACTTC. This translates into CASSLGRGLGYGEQYF.

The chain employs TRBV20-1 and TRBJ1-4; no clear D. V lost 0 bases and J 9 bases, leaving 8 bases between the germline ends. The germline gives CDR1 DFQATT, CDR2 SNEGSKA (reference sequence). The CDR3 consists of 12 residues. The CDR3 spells CSARDRGKKLFF. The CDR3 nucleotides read TGCAGTGCTAGAGATCGGGGTAAAAAACTGTTTTTT.

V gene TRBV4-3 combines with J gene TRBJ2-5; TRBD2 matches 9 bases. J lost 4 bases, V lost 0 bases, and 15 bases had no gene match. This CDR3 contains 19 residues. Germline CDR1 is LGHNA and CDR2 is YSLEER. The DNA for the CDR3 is TGCGCCAGCAGCCAAGATAGCCCCCTCAGGCAAGCGGGAGGAGAGACCCAGTACTTC. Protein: CASSQDSPLRQAGGETQYF.

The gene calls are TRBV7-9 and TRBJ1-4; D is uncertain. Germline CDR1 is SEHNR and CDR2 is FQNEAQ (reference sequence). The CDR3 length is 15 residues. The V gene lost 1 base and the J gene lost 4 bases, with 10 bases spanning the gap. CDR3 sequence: CASSLGTEVNEKLFF. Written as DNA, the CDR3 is TGTGCCAGCAGCTTAGGGACGGAGGTTAATGAAAAACTGTTTTTT.

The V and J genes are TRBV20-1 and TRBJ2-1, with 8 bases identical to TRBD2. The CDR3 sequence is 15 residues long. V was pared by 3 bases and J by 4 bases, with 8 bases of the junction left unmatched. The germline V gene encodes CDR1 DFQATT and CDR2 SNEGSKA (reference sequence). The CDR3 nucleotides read TGCAGTGCTAGGTCCGGGGGGGGCCCTTACAATGAGCAGTTCTTC. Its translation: CSARSGGGPYNEQFF.

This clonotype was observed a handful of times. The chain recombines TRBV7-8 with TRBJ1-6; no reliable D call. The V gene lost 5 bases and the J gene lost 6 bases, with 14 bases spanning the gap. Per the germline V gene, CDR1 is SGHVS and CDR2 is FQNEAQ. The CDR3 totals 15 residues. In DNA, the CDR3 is TGTGCCAGCAGCCCCCGGCAGGTGTCTAATTCACCCCTCCACTTT. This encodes CASSPRQVSNSPLHF.